The clone carrying this T cell receptor beta chain has only one observation. Its antigen is not identified. The germline V gene has CDR1 MNHEY and CDR2 SMNVEV (reference sequence). The CDR3 extends over 15 amino acids. Unmatched junction bases numbered 8, after V lost 5 bases and J lost 7 bases. These data come from a study of a mutant IDH1 vaccine in newly diagnosed glioma. Overall study: Vaccinations, eight in total, occurred in weeks 1, 3, 5, 7, 11, 15, 19, 23. Vaccination was launched 4-6 weeks after radiotherapy alone, or with temozolomide cycles. Earlier therapy was either radiotherapy, temozolomide, or both, and most got both.

Produced via immunoSEQ multiplex PCR; TCRdb's table is partial and in-frame only. The table lists fewer than 40,000 clones, approximately 50% of them singletons. Time point denoted: week 5, during vaccination. It was 300 ug of mutant IDH1 20-mer peptide that made up each vaccine dose, given with topical imiquimod. General study results and limits: Apparently unrelated to pseudoprogression were changes in the top peripheral T cell clonotypes.

This sequence joins TRBV27 and TRBJ1-6; 7 nucleotides line up with TRBD1. Sample: PBMCs, taken from a glioma patient whose treatment included an IDH1 peptide vaccine. The receptor was isolated from a young woman with glioma. The CDR3 loop reads CASSGHGTVNSPLHF. As DNA, the CDR3 is TGTGCCAGCAGTGGACATGGGACAGTCAATTCACCCCTCCACTTT.